These 24 T cell receptor beta chains came from one sample sequenced in a study of immune heterogeneity within non-small cell lung tumors. Each sample used approximately 0.55 ug of genomic DNA from bulk tumor tissue. Far-apart biopsies, several per primary tumor, were taken during surgery. Curative surgical treatment was performed in patients who had newly diagnosed, untreated non-small cell lung cancer. It was a multiplex PCR that amplified TCR beta CDR3, with 32 V and 13 J primers. TCRdb analysed the multiplex PCR reads with MiXCR anew, one entry per CDR3 protein. Of tens of thousands of distinct CDR3 sequences detected, around 26% appear once; the ten largest clones hold around 4.5%. Sequencing was carried out using lung tumor tissue. The source of these receptors is a man aged 35 to 55 with non-small cell lung cancer.

This clonotype was counted ten times or more. The chain links TRBV11-2 to TRBJ2-1; D is perhaps TRBD2 (6 bases). The length of the CDR3 is 14 residues. From germline, CDR1 is SGHAT and CDR2 FQNNGV. V was shortened by 5 bases and J by 4 bases, with 12 bases between the two germline ends. CDR3 bases: TGTGCCAGCAGCCCAGAAGCGGGTTACAATGAGCAGTTCTTC. It encodes CASSPEAGYNEQFF.

This clonotype showed up many times. V and J are TRBV27 and TRBJ1-1; a weak D match, TRBD1 (5 bases). V was shortened by 6 bases and J by 0 bases, with 8 bases between the two germline ends. CDR1 and CDR2 (germline): MNHEY, SMNVEV (reference sequence). This CDR3 is built from 13 residues. CDR3 nucleotide sequence: TGTGCCAGCAGCGGACAAATGAACACTGAAGCTTTCTTT. Its translation: CASSGQMNTEAFF.

By share, this clonotype counts as medium-sized. This chain links TRBV12-3 or TRBV12-4 with TRBJ2-7; a possible D gene is TRBD1 (5 bases). The CDR3 has 13 amino acids. V gave up 3 bases and J gave up 2 bases, with 8 bases separating them. CDR3 loop: CASSFRQTYEQYF. The CDR3 nucleotides read TGTGCCAGCAGTTTTAGACAGACCTACGAGCAGTACTTC.

Points on this clonotype: Given a much more abundant clone one base away, this may be a read error. The gene calls are TRBV12-3 or TRBV12-4 and TRBJ1-5, with a tentative D call TRBD1 (6 bases). V lost 0 bases and J 2 bases, leaving 23 bases between the germline ends. The CDR3 spans 20 residues. CDR3 sequence: CASSLAYGQRGISGNQPQHF. The DNA of the CDR3 is TGTGCCAGCAGTTTAGCGTATGGACAGAGGGGAATTTCGGGCAATCAGCCCCAGCATTTT.

The chain links TRBV25-1 to TRBJ2-1; TRBD1 or TRBD2 may be the D gene (5 bases each). Trimming took 4 bases from V and 4 from J, leaving 17 bases between them. The CDR3 loop spans 16 amino acids. Germline CDR1 is MGHDK and CDR2 is SYGVNS. This CDR3 is CASSGGLGFLYNEQFF. DNA of the CDR3: TGTGCCAGCAGTGGGGGGTTGGGCTTCCTATACAATGAGCAGTTCTTC.

To note about this clonotype: A much larger clone differs from this one at a single base, so this may be a read error. V is TRBV19 and J is TRBJ1-5; D remains ambiguous. The germline CDR1 and CDR2 sequences are LNHDA and SQIVND (reference sequence). This CDR3 is 15 amino acids long. V lost 7 bases and J lost 1, with 14 bases in between. The CDR3 protein is CASKDVSGSNQPQHF. CDR3 nucleotides: TGTGCCAGTAAGGATGTAAGTGGGAGCAATCAGCCCCAGCATTTT. The full variable domain, completed using reference TRBV19 and TRBJ1-5, is DGGITQSPKYLFRKEGQNVTLSCEQNLNHDAMYWYRQDPGQGLRLIYYSQIVNDFQKGDIAEGYSVSREKKESFPLTVTSAQKNPTAFYLCASKDVSGSNQPQHFGDGTRLSIL.

By proportion, this clonotype is medium-sized (0.01 to 0.1%). The V call is TRBV6-2 or TRBV6-3, the J call TRBJ2-7; 7 positions match TRBD2. This CDR3 is built from 14 residues. The germline CDR1 and CDR2 sequences are MNHEY and SVGEGT. The V and J ends lost 4 bases and 2 bases, in that order; junction bases with no gene match: 5. This chain's CDR3 is CASSSQRGTYEQYF. Written as DNA, the CDR3 is TGTGCCAGCAGTTCCCAGCGGGGTACCTACGAGCAGTACTTC.

The table lists this clonotype with a few counts. The J gene is TRBJ1-1, the V gene TRBV3-1; 8 positions match TRBD1. The CDR3 contains 15 residues. Germline V gives CDR1 LGHDT, CDR2 YNNKEL (reference sequence). Trimming at V came to 5 bases and at J to 4 bases, leaving 9 bases not matched to a gene. CDR3 residues: CASSTHSDRATEAFF. CDR3 nucleotides: TGTGCCAGCAGCACCCATTCGGACAGGGCCACTGAAGCTTTCTTT.

This clonotype has just a few counts. A much bigger clone sits one base away, suggesting this may be a read error. The rearrangement uses TRBV7-9 and TRBJ2-3; 7 nucleotides match TRBD1. The CDR3 loop spans 12 amino acids. Germline V gene lookup returns CDR1 SEHNR and CDR2 FQNEAQ (reference sequence). As DNA, the CDR3 is TGTGTCAGCAGCCCACAGGGGGATACGCAGTATTTT. Encoded protein: CVSSPQGDTQYF. Full variable domain (remainder filled in from reference TRBV7-9 and TRBJ2-3): DTGVSQNPRHKITKRGQNVTFRCDPISEHNRLYWYRQTLGQGPEFLTYFQNEAQLEKSRLLSDRFSAERPKGSFSTLEIQRTEQGDSAMYLCVSSPQGDTQYFGPGTRLTVL.

Ten or more counts support this clonotype. The rearrangement links TRBV14 to TRBJ2-1, with 11 bases aligning to TRBD2. V lost 1 base and J lost 9; bases outside the gene matches: 5. Germline assignment: CDR1 SGHDN and CDR2 FVKESK. This CDR3 spans 15 amino acids. The DNA for the CDR3 is TGTGCCAGCAGCCAAGGCCTAGCGGGAGGAGGTGAGCAGTTCTTC. It codes for CASSQGLAGGGEQFF.

With respect to this clonotype: At one end, the junction sequence differs from germline, possibly due to a read error. This chain uses TRBV9 with TRBJ1-6; weak D call: TRBD1 (6 bases). Germline CDR1 reads SGDLS; CDR2 reads YYNGEE. The CDR3 sequence is 15 residues long. CDR3 residues: CASSGRDTNNSHLHF. The CDR3 DNA sequence: TGTGCCAGCAGCGGCCGGGACACCAATAATTCACACCTCCACTTT.

By proportion, this clonotype is medium-sized. The V call is TRBV20-1, the J call TRBJ1-3; D uncertain. Between the trimmed V and J ends, which lost 7 bases and 0 bases, there was a span of 13 bases. This CDR3 comprises 14 residues. In germline, CDR1 is DFQATT, CDR2 SNEGSKA (reference sequence). As DNA, the CDR3 is TGCAGTGGAAAGGACGGTGACTCTGGAAACACCATATATTTT. Translated: CSGKDGDSGNTIYF.

The V gene is TRBV15, the J gene TRBJ2-7; possible D gene TRBD1, 5 bases. CDR1 is LNHNV, CDR2 YYDKDF, per germline (reference sequence). This CDR3 comprises 15 residues. V lost 0 bases and J lost 13, with 22 bases in between. This chain's CDR3 is CATSRDLQGLHVHYF. CDR3 sequence (DNA): TGTGCCACCAGCAGAGATTTGCAGGGTCTCCACGTGCATTACTTC.

The chain uses TRBV27 and TRBJ2-5, with TRBD1 matching over 8 bases. CDR1 and CDR2 from the germline V gene are MNHEY and SMNVEV (reference sequence). The CDR3 runs to 16 residues. With 5 bases clipped from V and 4 bases from J, the junction kept 12 bases outside the gene matches. CDR3 DNA sequence: TGTGCCAGCAGTAACGGACAGGGTGAAGAGGGAGAGACCCAGTACTTC. This gives the protein CASSNGQGEEGETQYF.

With respect to this clonotype: This clone may be a read error of a much larger clone one base away. V usage is TRBV4-1 and J usage is TRBJ2-7, with D tentatively TRBD1 (5 bases). Per the germline V gene, CDR1 is MGHRA and CDR2 is YSYEKL. The CDR3 spans 13 residues. Here the CDR3 DNA reads TGCGCCAGCAGCCGCAGGGTTAACTACGATCAGTACTTC. As protein: CASSRRVNYDQYF.

This clonotype has ten or more counts. The germline gene is not matched at one end of the junction; a read error may be the cause. The chain links TRBV7-7 to TRBJ1-4; the D gene is possibly TRBD1 (6 bases). Germline V lookup: CDR1 SSHAT, CDR2 FNYEAQ (reference sequence). The CDR3 is made up of 15 amino acids. The CDR3 region is CASSPTGQLNEKLFF. CDR3 bases: TGTGCTAGCAGCCCAACTGGACAGCTTAATGAAAAACTGTTTTTT. Full variable domain (remainder filled in from reference TRBV7-7 and TRBJ1-4): GAGVSQSPRYKVTKRGQDVTLRCDPISSHATLYWYQQALGQGPEFLTYFNYEAQPDKSGLPSDRFSAERPEGSISTLTIQRTEQRDSAMYRCASSPTGQLNEKLFFGSGTQLSVL.

As for this clonotype: A read error is possible here, since a much larger clone lies one base away. The conserved final phenylalanine or tryptophan is absent from the CDR3, which likely points to a read error. This chain uses TRBV5-1 with TRBJ2-5; 8 positions match TRBD1. The V and J ends lost 4 bases and 3 bases, in that order; junction bases with no gene match: 8. This CDR3 spans 15 amino acids. The germline gives CDR1 SGHRS, CDR2 YFSETQ. CDR3 sequence reads: CASSLSWTGKETQYS. The CDR3 DNA reads as TGCGCCAGCAGCCTCTCCTGGACAGGGAAAGAGACCCAGTACTCC.

This clonotype has just a few counts. The genes are TRBV5-1 and TRBJ1-3, with a weak D call TRBD1 (5 bases). V dropped 0 bases and J dropped 0 bases, with 13 bases sitting between them. This CDR3 has 17 residues. In germline, CDR1 is SGHRS, CDR2 YFSETQ. CDR3 in amino acids: CASSLGGSDSSGNTIYF. In DNA, the CDR3 is TGCGCCAGCAGCTTGGGGGGCAGCGACTCCTCTGGAAACACCATATATTTT.

The chain links TRBV11-2 to TRBJ1-2, with a weak D call TRBD1 (6 bases). Germline assignment: CDR1 SGHAT and CDR2 FQNNGV. The CDR3 runs to 16 residues. Trimming removed 5 bases from V and 1 base from J, with 17 bases in between. The CDR3 sequence: CASSLDSGRGNYGYTF. The CDR3 DNA sequence: TGTGCCAGCAGCCTCGACAGTGGCAGGGGTAACTATGGCTACACCTTC.

Ten or more counts support this clonotype. The junction and the germline gene differ at one end; a read error may be behind it. The chain links TRBV12-3 or TRBV12-4 to TRBJ1-5; D is ambiguous. The CDR3 is 12 amino acids. This CDR3 is CASRLAGQPQHF. For the CDR3, the DNA is TGTGCCAGCAGATTAGCTGGACAGCCCCAGCATTTT.

The V and J genes are TRBV11-3 and TRBJ2-1; possibly TRBD1 or TRBD2 for D (7 bases each). The germline CDR1 and CDR2 sequences are SGHNT and YENEEA. V was pared by 5 bases and J by 2 bases, with 19 bases between. CDR3 length: 17 amino acids. The CDR3 region has the DNA TGTGCCAGCAGCGCTAGAGGGGGCGGGAGCGCCTACAATGAGCAGTTCTTC. Residues: CASSARGGGSAYNEQFF.

As for this clonotype: A much larger clone differs from this one at a single base, so this may be a read error. V is TRBV20-1 and J is TRBJ1-2; D is unresolved. Germline lookup yields CDR1 DFQATT and CDR2 SNEGSKA (reference sequence). V was cut by 3 bases and J by 5 bases, with 13 bases left in between. The CDR3 is made up of 13 amino acids. CDR3 sequence reads: CSASSSRKYGYTF. The CDR3 DNA follows: TGCAGTGCTAGTTCTTCGCGGAAATATGGCTACACCTTC.

This clonotype was counted ten times or more. The chain couples TRBV7-8 to TRBJ2-3; D uncertain. Trimming stripped 0 bases from V and 5 bases from J, with 6 bases between. CDR3 length equals 13 residues. Germline V gene data show CDR1 as SGHVS and CDR2 as FQNEAQ. The CDR3 spells CASSLAPGDTQYF. The CDR3 DNA follows: TGTGCCAGCAGCTTAGCCCCAGGAGATACGCAGTATTTT.

The chain couples TRBV18 to TRBJ1-6; D is perhaps TRBD1 (5 bases). Per the germline V gene, CDR1 is KGHSH and CDR2 is LQKENI. The V gene lost 3 bases and the J gene lost 10 bases, with 13 bases spanning the gap. CDR3 length: 14 amino acids. The CDR3 DNA reads as TGTGCCAGCTCACCTACAGGCAGTGAATCACCCCTCCACTTT. Its protein product is CASSPTGSESPLHF.